The subject of this entry is one T cell receptor (beta chain). Its antigen remains unidentified. No base quality information exists; no much larger clone differs at one position. Library prep was done by PCR. Sequencing relied on an Illumina HiSeq 2500. TCR library preparation used molecular barcoding, with unique molecular identifiers applied to normalize quantification of the TCRbeta repertoire. The public sequencing data were trimmed at Q25 with fastp and processed into clonotypes with MiXCR by TCRdb, which kept only in-frame beta chains. Merged by CDR3 protein, the rows form single entries marked with the most common genes and DNA. The sample contains about 610,000 distinct CDR3 sequences, roughly 10% of them found a single time. Jointly, the top ten make up roughly 4% of the sample. The CDR3 spans 14 residues, from the cysteine through the phenylalanine. Only CDR3 DNA remains: 42 bases, in frame from the first base. Compared with germline, V lacks 5 bases and J lacks 7 bases; bases without a gene match: 6.

The record originates from a study of T-cell reconstitution after alpha-beta-depleted transplantation in children listed by TCRdb under 2016. In the study overall: Using TCR repertoire profiling, the study quantitatively followed how T-cell immune reconstitution unfolded in children after TCRalphabeta/CD19-depleted allogeneic hematopoietic cell transplantation.

The chain is encoded by TRBV12-3 or TRBV12-4 joined to TRBJ2-1, and TRBD1 matches 9 of the central bases. This TCR came from a human donor who donated a stem cell graft to a child with acute myeloid leukemia. The specimen was PBMCs from the stem cell graft donor, collected from the stem cell graft. The CDR3 protein: CASSLGQGRNEQFF. In nucleotides, the sequence is TGTGCCAGCAGTCTCGGACAGGGGAGGAATGAGCAGTTCTTC.